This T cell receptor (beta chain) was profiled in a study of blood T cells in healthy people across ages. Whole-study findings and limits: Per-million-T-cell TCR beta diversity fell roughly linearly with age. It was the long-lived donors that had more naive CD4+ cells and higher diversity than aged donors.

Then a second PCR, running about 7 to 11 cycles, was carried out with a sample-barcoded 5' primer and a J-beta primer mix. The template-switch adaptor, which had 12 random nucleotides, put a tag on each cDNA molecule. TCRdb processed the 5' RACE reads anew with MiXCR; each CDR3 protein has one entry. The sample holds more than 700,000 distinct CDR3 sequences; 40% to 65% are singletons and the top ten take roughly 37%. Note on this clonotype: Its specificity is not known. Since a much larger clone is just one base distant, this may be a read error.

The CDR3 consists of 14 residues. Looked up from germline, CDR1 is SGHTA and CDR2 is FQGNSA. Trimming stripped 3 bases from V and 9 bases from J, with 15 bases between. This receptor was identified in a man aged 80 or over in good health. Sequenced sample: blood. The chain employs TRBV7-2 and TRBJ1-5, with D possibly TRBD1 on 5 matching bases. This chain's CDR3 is CASSLGGPYRPQHF. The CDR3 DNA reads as TGTGCCAGCAGCTTGGGGGGACCCTATCGGCCCCAGCATTTT.